Following are 5 T cell receptor beta chains from one sample sequenced in a study of T cells after posttransplantation cyclophosphamide. The data were produced by immunoSEQ multiplex PCR, yet TCRdb's version contains in-frame clones alone and is incomplete. This table holds 20,000 to 30,000 clones, roughly 82% found once. Material for sequencing was PBMCs. All receptors come from a woman aged 60 to 75 with a blood cancer, CMV-positive, and with a related stem cell donor.

A single count supports this clone. The chain couples TRBV5-1 to TRBJ2-3; TRBD1 matches 7 bases. Germline CDR1 is SGHRS and CDR2 is YFSETQ. The CDR3 covers 15 residues. V was clipped by 4 bases and J by 2 bases; unmatched bases: 7. DNA of the CDR3: TGCGCCAGCAGCACCCCGACAGGGAACACAGATACGCAGTATTTT. Translating gives CASSTPTGNTDTQYF.

The chain employs TRBV6-1 and TRBJ1-5; D unresolved. Germline loops: CDR1 MNHNS, CDR2 SASEGT. The CDR3 is made up of 13 amino acids. Trimming pared 7 bases from V and 9 bases from J, leaving 16 bases between. CDR3 in DNA: TGTGCCAGCACCACTAAACTAAATGGGCCCCAGCATTTT. Amino acids: CASTTKLNGPQHF.

The V call is TRBV5-4, the J call TRBJ2-7; 10 positions match TRBD1. V gave up 4 bases and J gave up 1 base; unmatched junction bases: 8. In germline, CDR1 is SGHNT, CDR2 YYREEE (reference sequence). This CDR3 contains 16 residues. CDR3 coding DNA: TGTGCCAGCAGCCGGCTGCGGGACAGGGGTTCCTACGAGCAGTACTTC. It codes for CASSRLRDRGSYEQYF. The entire variable domain, with the rest obtained from reference TRBV5-4 and TRBJ2-7, is as follows: ETGVTQSPTHLIKTRGQQVTLRCSSQSGHNTVSWYQQALGQGPQFIFQYYREEENGRGNFPPRFSGLQFPNYSSELNVNALELDDSALYLCASSRLRDRGSYEQYFGPGTRLTVT.

The genes are TRBV30 and TRBJ2-7; D might be TRBD1 (5 bases). The CDR3 has 14 residues. The germline gives CDR1 GTSNPN, CDR2 SVGIG (reference sequence). The V and J ends lost 5 bases and 3 bases respectively, with 17 bases between them. The CDR3 protein is CAWSTGSPHYEQYF. DNA of the CDR3: TGTGCCTGGTCTACAGGTTCCCCCCACTACGAGCAGTACTTC.

V is TRBV7-9 and J is TRBJ1-1; 8 bases align to TRBD1. The CDR3 is 14 residues long. With 5 bases clipped from V and 2 bases from J, the junction kept 4 bases outside the gene matches. Germline V CDR1 and CDR2: SEHNR, FQNEAQ (reference sequence). As DNA, the CDR3 is TGTGCCAGCAGCCCAGGACAGGGAAACACTGAAGCTTTCTTT. Amino acids: CASSPGQGNTEAFF.